This T cell receptor (beta chain) appears in the sequencing data of a study of cytomegalovirus exposure and HLA in healthy donors. General study findings and limits: It is likely that the observed cluster of highly shared sequence variants was a sequencing artifact.

PCR amplification relied on 60 Vbeta primers (plus 13 Jbeta primers). The method was immunoSEQ multiplex PCR; TCRdb's version includes in-frame clones alone and lacks a portion of them. Seen here are approximately 160,000 clones, 75% to 90% observed once, and the top ten hold 1.9%. Comments on this clone: The target antigen is unknown.

This CDR3 spans 15 amino acids. Germline V CDR1 and CDR2: SNHLY, FYNNEI. The J segment lost 0 bases and the V segment lost 6 bases, leaving 4 bases of the junction unmatched. The sequence came from a young woman in good health and CMV-seronegative. The V gene is TRBV2, the J gene TRBJ2-7, with 11 bases matching TRBD2. The sample comprised PBMCs. The CDR3, as DNA: TGTGCCAGCAGCCCTAGCGGGAGGCCCTCCTACGAGCAGTACTTC. This codes for CASSPSGRPSYEQYF.